This is a list of T cell receptor beta chains from one sample in a study of CD8 T cells in Susac syndrome. MiXCR, run by TCRdb on the immunoSEQ multiplex PCR reads, gives a single entry per CDR3 protein. Among over 150,000 distinct CDR3 sequences listed, 90% to 96% were seen once. Input material: CD4+ T cells from PBMCs. Receptors originate from a human donor with Susac syndrome. CDR3s include the opening cysteine and the closing phenylalanine or tryptophan. D genes are given only for firm matches. Clone size appears in some rows only: once, few, many, or a class for an expanded clone.

CDR3 length,J gene,V gene,clone size,D gene,CDR3 protein,CDR3 DNA
15,TRBJ2-7,TRBV24-1,-,TRBD2,CATSTSGRNSYEQYF,TGTGCCACCAGTACTAGCGGGAGGAACTCCTACGAGCAGTACTTC
13,TRBJ2-2,TRBV12-3/TRBV12-4,-,-,CASSGRDTGELFF,TGTGCCAGCAGTGGTCGGGACACCGGGGAGCTGTTTTTT
16,TRBJ2-1,TRBV14,-,-,CASSQDLGVVNNEQFF,TGTGCCAGCAGCCAAGATTTGGGCGTTGTAAACAATGAGCAGTTCTTC
13,TRBJ1-2,TRBV30,-,TRBD1,CAWRETGTYGYTF,TGTGCCTGGAGAGAGACAGGGACCTATGGCTACACCTTC
15,TRBJ2-5,TRBV4-1,-,-,CASSLPGGTQETQYF,TGCGCCAGCAGCCTTCCTGGGGGGACCCAAGAGACCCAGTACTTC
11,TRBJ1-1,TRBV20-1,-,-,CRADANTEAFF,TGCAGGGCCGATGCGAACACTGAAGCTTTCTTT
13,TRBJ1-1,TRBV7-8,-,-,CASTPDPSAEAFF,TGTGCCAGCACTCCCGACCCTTCGGCTGAAGCTTTCTTT
14,TRBJ1-2,TRBV29-1,once,TRBD1,CSVDRGTANYGYTF,TGCAGCGTTGATAGAGGGACAGCAAACTATGGCTACACCTTC
13,TRBJ2-5,TRBV2,-,TRBD1,CASSERQGGAQYF,TGTGCCAGCAGTGAACGACAGGGTGGCGCCCAGTACTTC
12,TRBJ2-5,TRBV5-4,-,-,CASSRPEETQYF,TGTGCCAGCAGCCGACCCGAAGAGACCCAGTACTTC
16,TRBJ2-3,TRBV9,once,TRBD2,CASSVTSGVHTDTQYF,TGTGCCAGCAGCGTGACTAGCGGGGTCCACACAGATACGCAGTATTTT
15,TRBJ2-1,TRBV25-1,-,-,CASSEAPGHNNEQFF,TGTGCCAGCAGTGAAGCCCCCGGACACAACAATGAGCAGTTCTTC
14,TRBJ2-5,TRBV7-2,-,TRBD1,CASSARQGRETQYF,TGTGCCAGCAGCGCTCGACAGGGACGGGAGACCCAGTACTTC
13,TRBJ2-5,TRBV27,once,-,CASRTDSTNTQYF,TGTGCCAGCAGGACAGATTCAACCAACACCCAGTACTTC
17,TRBJ2-3,TRBV12-3/TRBV12-4,-,TRBD2,CASRPAGRLTGTDTQYF,TGTGCCAGCAGGCCAGCGGGGCGCCTCACGGGCACAGATACGCAGTATTTT
15,TRBJ2-3,TRBV7-3,-,-,CASSPIAGQRDTQYF,TGTGCCAGCAGCCCCATAGCGGGACAGCGGGATACGCAGTATTTT
14,TRBJ2-5,TRBV18,-,-,CASSPRREQETQYF,TGTGCCAGCTCACCTCGGAGGGAGCAAGAGACCCAGTACTTC
16,TRBJ2-3,TRBV24-1,-,TRBD2,CATSDPTSGTADTQYF,TGTGCCACCAGTGACCCTACTAGCGGGACTGCAGATACGCAGTATTTT
17,TRBJ2-5,TRBV7-9,-,-,CASSGHWGLQGQETQYF,TGTGCCAGCAGCGGACACTGGGGGCTCCAGGGCCAAGAGACCCAGTACTTC